This T cell receptor (beta chain) was recorded in a study of blood T cells in healthy people across ages. Combining a sample-barcoded 5' primer with a J-beta primer mix, a second PCR ran for roughly 7 to 12 cycles. Via MiXCR, TCRdb re-called the 5' RACE reads, giving one row per CDR3 protein. The sample has 1.8 million or so distinct CDR3 sequences; approximately 39% are singletons. The sample holds a few counts of this clonotype. Per germline, CDR1 DFQATT and CDR2 SNEGSKA (reference sequence). The CDR3 covers 15 residues. Trimming took 5 bases from V and 8 from J; bases not matched to a gene: 12. J is TRBJ2-1 and V is TRBV20-1; 10 positions agree with TRBD1. The sequence was collected from a human donor in good health. Specimen: blood. The CDR3 loop reads CSARYGDRGGDEQFF. As DNA, the CDR3 is TGCAGTGCTCGGTATGGGGACAGGGGAGGGGATGAGCAGTTCTTC.